These 32 T cell receptor beta chains share one sample of origin, sequenced in a study of T cell changes during pregnancy in multiple sclerosis. The protocol was immunoSEQ multiplex PCR, while the TCRdb copy is restricted to in-frame clones and leaves out a portion. The repertoire holds about 56,000 clones, with approximately 90% as singletons. The source was peripheral blood, collected in the first trimester of pregnancy. The source is a female donor in good health, enrolled as a control in a pregnancy study.

The chain has TRBV11-3 and TRBJ1-1; D is ambiguous. The V end was cut by 1 base, the J end by 3 bases, with 6 bases between. Germline V gene data show CDR1 as SGHNT and CDR2 as YENEEA. CDR3 length: 13 residues. The CDR3 nucleotides read TGTGCCAGCAGCTTAGGACACGACACTGAAGCTTTCTTT. This encodes CASSLGHDTEAFF.

The gene calls are TRBV13 and TRBJ2-3; D unclear. The CDR3 loop spans 12 amino acids. CDR1 is PRHDT, CDR2 FYEKMQ, per germline (reference sequence). V was pared by 3 bases and J by 1 base, with 2 bases between. CDR3 residues: CASSFGTDTQYF. Written as DNA, the CDR3 is TGTGCCAGCAGCTTCGGCACAGATACGCAGTATTTT.

The V call is TRBV6-5, the J call TRBJ2-1; D gene uncertain. Trimming pared 4 bases from V and 0 bases from J, leaving 7 bases between. Per the germline V gene, CDR1 is MNHEY and CDR2 is SVGAGI. CDR3 length: 14 residues. The CDR3: CASSLQSSYNEQFF. CDR3 bases: TGTGCCAGCAGTTTACAGAGCTCCTACAATGAGCAGTTCTTC.

The gene calls are TRBV2 and TRBJ1-4; perhaps TRBD1 as D (6 bases). Germline CDR1 and CDR2: SNHLY and FYNNEI. The CDR3 runs to 15 residues. Trimming left V 11 bases short and J 4 bases short, with 20 bases between. CDR3 amino acids: CALRGARPLNEKLFF. The CDR3 DNA reads as TGTGCCCTGCGGGGGGCGCGACCCCTTAATGAAAAACTGTTTTTT.

This chain uses TRBV9 with TRBJ2-3, with D maybe TRBD2 (5 bases). The CDR3 consists of 14 residues. Deletions cut 2 bases from V and 5 bases from J, with 12 bases between. Germline-derived CDR1 and CDR2 are SGDLS and YYNGEE. The CDR3 spells CASSVVDGEDTQYF. For the CDR3, the DNA is TGTGCCAGCAGCGTCGTTGACGGGGAAGATACGCAGTATTTT. The entire variable domain, with the rest obtained from reference TRBV9 and TRBJ2-3, is as follows: DSGVTQTPKHLITATGQRVTLRCSPRSGDLSVYWYQQSLDQGLQFLIQYYNGEERAKGNILERFSAQQFPDLHSELNLSSLELGDSALYFCASSVVDGEDTQYFGPGTRLTVL.

This chain links TRBV19 with TRBJ2-2; 8 nucleotides line up with TRBD1. The CDR3 is 15 residues long. V dropped 3 bases and J dropped 7; count of bases not matched to a gene: 7. The germline gives CDR1 LNHDA, CDR2 SQIVND (reference sequence). Here the CDR3 DNA reads TGTGCCAGTAGTATCGAGGGCAGGGGGCGCGGGGAGCTGTTTTTT. The encoded protein is CASSIEGRGRGELFF. Variable domain in full (rest from reference TRBV19 and TRBJ2-2): DGGITQSPKYLFRKEGQNVTLSCEQNLNHDAMYWYRQDPGQGLRLIYYSQIVNDFQKGDIAEGYSVSREKKESFPLTVTSAQKNPTAFYLCASSIEGRGRGELFFGEGSRLTVL.

As DNA, the CDR3 is TGTGCCAGCAGTTTATCGCAAGGGGGCCTCCGTGGTAATGAAAAACTGTTTTTT. Translation gives CASSLSQGGLRGNEKLFF. This chain connects TRBV28 to TRBJ1-4, with 7 bases that match TRBD1. From germline, CDR1 is MDHEN and CDR2 SYDVKM. CDR3 size: 18 residues. The junction had 12 bases not matched to a gene; V was cut back by 1 base and J by 4 bases.

The V gene is TRBV30, the J gene TRBJ2-5, with D perhaps matching TRBD2 (5 bases). Germline loops: CDR1 GTSNPN, CDR2 SVGIG (reference sequence). The V and J ends lost 1 base and 5 bases respectively, with 14 bases between them. CDR3 length equals 14 residues. This CDR3 reads CAWSASGLGETQYF. The CDR3 nucleotides are TGTGCCTGGAGTGCATCTGGACTGGGGGAGACCCAGTACTTC.

The rearrangement uses TRBV7-9 and TRBJ2-1, with D unresolved. V lost 4 bases and J lost 5, with 6 bases in between. The germline gives CDR1 SEHNR, CDR2 FQNEAQ (reference sequence). CDR3 length equals 12 residues. CDR3 DNA: TGTGCCAGCAGCTCACCGGACAATGAGCAGTTCTTC. Translated: CASSSPDNEQFF.

This clone was picked up a small number of times. The chain recombines TRBV2 with TRBJ1-3; no clear D. The CDR3 is made up of 15 amino acids. Germline loops: CDR1 SNHLY, CDR2 FYNNEI. V shed 6 bases and J shed 7 bases, with 19 bases lying between them. CDR3 amino acids: CASRSGGLSTNTIYF. The CDR3 DNA reads TGTGCCAGCAGGAGCGGAGGACTCTCGACGAACACCATATATTTT.

The chain employs TRBV19 and TRBJ2-7; D is ambiguous. The CDR3 has 14 residues. CDR1 is LNHDA, CDR2 SQIVND, per germline (reference sequence). V lost 3 bases and J 5 bases, leaving 14 bases between the germline ends. The CDR3 DNA sequence: TGTGCCAGTAGTATGGAAAAAGGTGCGGACGAGCAGTACTTC. It yields the protein CASSMEKGADEQYF.

The genes are TRBV7-2 and TRBJ1-5, with 9 bases identical to TRBD1. Germline V gene sequence: CDR1 SGHTA, CDR2 FQGNSA. The CDR3 has 14 residues. With 4 bases clipped from V and 5 bases from J, the junction kept 3 bases outside the gene matches. The chain's CDR3 is CASSSGQGDQPQHF. The CDR3, as DNA: TGTGCCAGCAGCTCGGGACAGGGAGATCAGCCCCAGCATTTT.

The V and J genes are TRBV7-9 and TRBJ2-5, with D maybe TRBD1 (7 bases). V shed 3 bases and J shed 5 bases, with 10 bases lying between them. CDR1 is SEHNR, CDR2 FQNEAQ, per germline (reference sequence). This CDR3 has 13 amino acids. CDR3 loop: CASSFSGGETQYF. The CDR3 nucleotides are TGTGCCAGCAGCTTTTCAGGGGGGGAGACCCAGTACTTC.

The sample holds a few counts of this clone. The chain employs TRBV4-1 and TRBJ2-1, with TRBD2 identical over 8 bases. Losses at the gene ends were 3 bases for V and 4 bases for J; bases not matched to a gene: 8. Germline loops: CDR1 MGHRA, CDR2 YSYEKL. The CDR3 sequence is 16 residues long. CDR3: CASSHVAGGAYNEQFF. The CDR3 nucleotides are TGCGCCAGCAGCCATGTGGCGGGAGGCGCTTACAATGAGCAGTTCTTC.

J is TRBJ2-7 and V is TRBV30; TRBD1 is a possible D gene (5 bases). The germline V gene has CDR1 GTSNPN and CDR2 SVGIG (reference sequence). This CDR3 comprises 13 residues. V dropped 5 bases and J dropped 6 bases, with 17 bases sitting between them. CDR3 in amino acids: CAWSARTSREQYF. The CDR3 nucleotides read TGTGCCTGGTCCGCCCGGACAAGCCGCGAGCAGTACTTC.

The V gene is TRBV19, the J gene TRBJ1-4; 7 bases are a match to TRBD1. There are 15 residues in the CDR3. CDR1 LNHDA and CDR2 SQIVND come from the germline V gene (reference sequence). The trim removed 6 bases at V and 4 bases at J, leaving 8 bases unmatched. The CDR3 region has the DNA TGTGCCAGTAGAAACCGGGACAGAAGTAATGAAAAACTGTTTTTT. This gives the protein CASRNRDRSNEKLFF.

This clone occurred a few times. V and J are TRBV28 and TRBJ1-1, with D unclear. Germline V CDR1 and CDR2: MDHEN, SYDVKM. The V end lost 5 bases, the J end lost 6 bases, and 10 bases lay between the germline ends. This CDR3 is built from 12 residues. As DNA, the CDR3 is TGTGCCAGCAGTGTTTCTGTTTCTGAAGCTTTCTTT. It yields the protein CASSVSVSEAFF.

The V gene is TRBV5-6, the J gene TRBJ2-7; D may be TRBD2 (6 bases). V was shortened by 0 bases and J by 12 bases, with 19 bases between the two germline ends. The CDR3 is 14 amino acids. The germline CDR1 and CDR2 sequences are SGHDT and YYEEEE. CDR3 loop: CASSLVAQRGMRYF. The DNA of the CDR3 is TGTGCCAGCAGCTTGGTAGCCCAGCGCGGGATGCGGTACTTC.

The chain carries TRBV27 and TRBJ2-7, with 9 positions matching TRBD1. The CDR3 covers 16 residues. V shed 4 bases and J 8 bases; nucleotides not matched to a gene: 15. Germline CDR1 and CDR2: MNHEY and SMNVEV (reference sequence). CDR3 in DNA: TGTGCCAGCAGTTCCCACCGGGACAGGGACGTACGGCAGCAGTACTTC. As protein: CASSSHRDRDVRQQYF.

J is TRBJ2-5 and V is TRBV6-6, with TRBD1 matching over 8 bases. There are 12 residues in the CDR3. J lost 2 bases, V lost 8 bases, and 1 base had no gene match. Germline V gene data show CDR1 as MNHNY and CDR2 as SVGAGI (reference sequence). CDR3 nucleotide sequence: TGTGCCAGCGGACAGGGTCAAGAGACCCAGTACTTC. Amino acid sequence: CASGQGQETQYF.

This clone was seen only once. The chain employs TRBV29-1 and TRBJ2-1; 7 nucleotides line up with TRBD2. Germline V lookup: CDR1 SQVTM, CDR2 ANQGSEA. There are 14 residues in the CDR3. Trimming removed 4 bases from V and 1 base from J; junction bases left unmatched: 4. The CDR3 region has the DNA TGCAGCGTTGTTCTAGCGGATTCCTACAATGAGCAGTTCTTC. Translating gives CSVVLADSYNEQFF.

This sequence joins TRBV19 and TRBJ1-5; D perhaps matches TRBD1 (6 bases). There are 12 residues in the CDR3. Trimming shortened V by 6 bases and J by 6 bases, and 9 bases separated the two germline ends. Per germline, CDR1 LNHDA and CDR2 SQIVND (reference sequence). This CDR3 reads CASRLGGQPQHF. In DNA form, the CDR3 reads TGTGCCAGTAGGCTAGGGGGTCAGCCCCAGCATTTT. Together with reference TRBV19 and TRBJ1-5, the CDR3 gives the full variable domain: DGGITQSPKYLFRKEGQNVTLSCEQNLNHDAMYWYRQDPGQGLRLIYYSQIVNDFQKGDIAEGYSVSREKKESFPLTVTSAQKNPTAFYLCASRLGGQPQHFGDGTRLSIL.

This rearrangement joins TRBV5-6 to TRBJ2-1; D is unclear. CDR1 SGHDT and CDR2 YYEEEE come from the germline V gene. The CDR3 has 12 amino acids. The V and J ends lost 7 bases and 7 bases respectively, with 12 bases between them. CDR3 coding DNA: TGTGCCAGCCACTATAAGGTGAATGAGCAGTTCTTC. This codes for CASHYKVNEQFF.

The rearrangement links TRBV7-2 to TRBJ2-5; 7 nucleotides line up with TRBD2. The germline V gene has CDR1 SGHTA and CDR2 FQGNSA. The CDR3 covers 13 residues. The trim removed 3 bases at V and 5 bases at J, leaving 3 bases unmatched. The CDR3 DNA reads as TGTGCCAGCAGCTTCAGGGAGGGGGAGACCCAGTACTTC. Protein sequence: CASSFREGETQYF.

V gene TRBV18 combines with J gene TRBJ1-5; D is undetermined. Between the trimmed V and J ends, which lost 2 bases and 3 bases, there was a span of 14 bases. The CDR3 has 16 amino acids. The V gene's germline CDR1 is KGHSH and CDR2 LQKENI. The CDR3 DNA is TGTGCCAGCTCACCAGTCGTGAGTCTTGACAATCAGCCCCAGCATTTT. Amino acid sequence: CASSPVVSLDNQPQHF. The complete variable domain, with remaining parts taken from reference TRBV18 and TRBJ1-5, reads NAGVMQNPRHLVRRRGQEARLRCSPMKGHSHVYWYRQLPEEGLKFMVYLQKENIIDESGMPKERFSAEFPKEGPSILRIQQVVRGDSAAYFCASSPVVSLDNQPQHFGDGTRLSIL.

The rearrangement joins TRBV6-6 to TRBJ2-5, with 8 bases that match TRBD1. CDR3 size: 15 residues. The germline V gene has CDR1 MNHNY and CDR2 SVGAGI (reference sequence). J gave up 3 bases and V 2 bases, and 5 bases lay outside the gene matches. The CDR3 sequence is CASSYQDRVEETQYF. The CDR3 DNA follows: TGTGCCAGCAGTTACCAGGACAGGGTGGAAGAGACCCAGTACTTC.

The J gene is TRBJ2-7, the V gene TRBV19, with 8 nucleotides matching TRBD2. CDR1 is LNHDA and CDR2 is SQIVND in the germline V gene (reference sequence). The junction had 9 bases not matched to a gene; V was cut back by 6 bases and J by 5 bases. The CDR3 runs 14 residues. Written as DNA, the CDR3 is TGTGCCAGTAGGTCCCCAGCGGGAGTCGACGAGCAGTACTTC. Translation gives CASRSPAGVDEQYF.

The V call is TRBV7-8, the J call TRBJ2-3, with a tentative D call TRBD1 (5 bases). CDR1 is SGHVS, CDR2 FQNEAQ, per germline. The CDR3 consists of 14 residues. The germline V and J ends were trimmed by 1 base and 2 bases, with 7 bases remaining between them. The CDR3, as DNA: TGTGCCAGCAGCTTAGACAGGTCCACAGATACGCAGTATTTT. Protein: CASSLDRSTDTQYF.

This clone was detected only once. The chain combines TRBV19 with TRBJ2-2, with D possibly matching TRBD2 (6 bases). The CDR3 has 14 residues. CDR1 and CDR2 from the germline V gene are LNHDA and SQIVND (reference sequence). V dropped 6 bases and J dropped 2 bases, with 10 bases sitting between them. CDR3 nucleotide sequence: TGTGCCAGTAGAAGCGGGCCCAACACCGGGGAGCTGTTTTTT. Protein sequence: CASRSGPNTGELFF.

The genes are TRBV28 and TRBJ1-1; D is perhaps TRBD1 (6 bases). The V and J ends lost 7 bases and 4 bases respectively, with 16 bases between them. CDR3 size: 14 residues. Germline CDR1 reads MDHEN; CDR2 reads SYDVKM. DNA for the CDR3: TGTGCCAGCACTCCCCAGGGGATCCGCACTGAAGCTTTCTTT. This gives the protein CASTPQGIRTEAFF.

In its sample, this clone was seen once. The V gene is TRBV19, the J gene TRBJ2-2; unclear D gene. The CDR3 is 16 residues long. Per germline, CDR1 LNHDA and CDR2 SQIVND (reference sequence). V gave up 2 bases and J gave up 7 bases, with 17 bases separating them. The CDR3 bases are TGTGCCAGTAGTATATCGGGTGTTGTACTCGGCGGGGAGCTGTTTTTT. Amino acids: CASSISGVVLGGELFF.

This chain joins TRBV6-4 and TRBJ2-1; 7 nucleotides align to TRBD2. V trimming: 5 bases; J trimming: 8 bases; junction bases outside the gene matches: 12. This CDR3 region has 15 residues. CDR1 MRHNA and CDR2 SNTAGT come from the germline V gene. In DNA, the CDR3 is TGTGCCAGCAGTCTCTCTAGCGGAGCTGGGGATGAGCAGTTCTTC. Amino acid sequence: CASSLSSGAGDEQFF.